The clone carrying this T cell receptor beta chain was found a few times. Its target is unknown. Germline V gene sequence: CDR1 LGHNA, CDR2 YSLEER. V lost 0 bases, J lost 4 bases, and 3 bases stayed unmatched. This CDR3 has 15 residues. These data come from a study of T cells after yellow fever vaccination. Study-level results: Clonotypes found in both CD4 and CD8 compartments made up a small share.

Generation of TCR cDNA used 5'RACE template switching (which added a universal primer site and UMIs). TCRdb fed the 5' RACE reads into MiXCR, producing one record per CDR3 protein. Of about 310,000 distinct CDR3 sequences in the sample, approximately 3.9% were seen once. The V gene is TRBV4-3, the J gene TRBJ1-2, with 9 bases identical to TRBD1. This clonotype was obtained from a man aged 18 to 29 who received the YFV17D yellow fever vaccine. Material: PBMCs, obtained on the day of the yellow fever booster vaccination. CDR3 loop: CASSQEWDRVYGYTF. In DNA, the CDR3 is TGCGCCAGCAGCCAAGAATGGGACAGGGTCTATGGCTACACCTTC.